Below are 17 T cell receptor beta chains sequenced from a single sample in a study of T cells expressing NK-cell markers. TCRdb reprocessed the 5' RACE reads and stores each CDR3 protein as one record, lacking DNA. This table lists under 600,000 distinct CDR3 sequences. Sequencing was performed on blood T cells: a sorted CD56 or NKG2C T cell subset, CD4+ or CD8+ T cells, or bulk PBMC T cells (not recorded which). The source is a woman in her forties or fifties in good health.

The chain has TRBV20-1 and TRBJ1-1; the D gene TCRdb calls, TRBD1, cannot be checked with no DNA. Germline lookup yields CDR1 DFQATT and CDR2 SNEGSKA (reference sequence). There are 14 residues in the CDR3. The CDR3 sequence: CSARDLRGWTEAFF.

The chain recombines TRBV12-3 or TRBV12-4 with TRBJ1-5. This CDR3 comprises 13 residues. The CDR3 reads CASRVGEGQPQHF.

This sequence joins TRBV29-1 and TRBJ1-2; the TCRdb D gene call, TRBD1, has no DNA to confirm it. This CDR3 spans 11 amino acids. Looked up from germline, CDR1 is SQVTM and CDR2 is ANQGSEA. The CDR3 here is CSVTGMGGYTF.

CDR3: CASSFLGAEETQYF. The chain is built from TRBV13 and TRBJ2-5; TCRdb gives TRBD1 as the D gene, but with no DNA this cannot be confirmed. The CDR3 is 14 amino acids. The germline V gene has CDR1 PRHDT and CDR2 FYEKMQ (reference sequence).

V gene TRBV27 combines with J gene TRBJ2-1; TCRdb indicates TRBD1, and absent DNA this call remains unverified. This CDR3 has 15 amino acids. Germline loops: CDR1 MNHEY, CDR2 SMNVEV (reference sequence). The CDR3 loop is CASSQTSLGQGRQFF.

The CDR3: CSARGGHQETQYF. The V and J genes are TRBV20-1 and TRBJ2-5. The germline V gene encodes CDR1 DFQATT and CDR2 SNEGSKA (reference sequence). CDR3 length: 13 amino acids.

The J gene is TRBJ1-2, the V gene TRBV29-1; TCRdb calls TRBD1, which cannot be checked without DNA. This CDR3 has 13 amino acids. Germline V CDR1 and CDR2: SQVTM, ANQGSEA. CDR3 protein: CSVGTGANYGYTF.

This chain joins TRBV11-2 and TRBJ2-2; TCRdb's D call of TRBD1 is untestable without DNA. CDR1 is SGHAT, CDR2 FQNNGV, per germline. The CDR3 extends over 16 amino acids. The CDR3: CASSLLRARGTGELFF. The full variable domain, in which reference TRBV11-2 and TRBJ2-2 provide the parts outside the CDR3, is EAGVAQSPRYKIIEKRQSVAFWCNPISGHATLYWYQQILGQGPKLLIQFQNNGVVDDSQLPKDRFSAERLKGVDSTLKIQPAKLEDSAVYLCASSLLRARGTGELFFGEGSRLTVL.

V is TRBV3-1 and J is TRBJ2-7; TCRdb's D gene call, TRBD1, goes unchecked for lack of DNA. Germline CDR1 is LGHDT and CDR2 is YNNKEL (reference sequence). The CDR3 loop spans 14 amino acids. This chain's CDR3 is CASSQGRAVDEQYF.

The chain's CDR3 is CASSRNGVYNEQFF. The chain carries TRBV14 and TRBJ2-1. Germline V gene sequence: CDR1 SGHDN, CDR2 FVKESK. CDR3 length equals 14 residues.

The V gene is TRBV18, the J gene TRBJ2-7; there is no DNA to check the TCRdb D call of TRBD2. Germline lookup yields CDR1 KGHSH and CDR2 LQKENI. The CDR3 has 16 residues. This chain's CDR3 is CASSPSPQVSSYEQYF.

The CDR3 loop is CASSQGDYYNEQFF. The rearrangement joins TRBV3-1 to TRBJ2-1; without DNA, the TCRdb call of TRBD2 cannot be checked. CDR1 is LGHDT and CDR2 is YNNKEL in the germline V gene (reference sequence). This CDR3 has 14 amino acids.

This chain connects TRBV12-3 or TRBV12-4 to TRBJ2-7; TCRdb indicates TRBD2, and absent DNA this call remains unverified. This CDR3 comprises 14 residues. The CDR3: CASSLGGRVHEQYF.

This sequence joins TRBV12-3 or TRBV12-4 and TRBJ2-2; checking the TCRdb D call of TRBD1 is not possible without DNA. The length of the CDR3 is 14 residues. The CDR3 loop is CASSLTGETGELFF.

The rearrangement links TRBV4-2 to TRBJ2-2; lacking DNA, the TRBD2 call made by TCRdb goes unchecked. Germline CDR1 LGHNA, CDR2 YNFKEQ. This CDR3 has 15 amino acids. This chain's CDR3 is CASTGTSANTGELFF.

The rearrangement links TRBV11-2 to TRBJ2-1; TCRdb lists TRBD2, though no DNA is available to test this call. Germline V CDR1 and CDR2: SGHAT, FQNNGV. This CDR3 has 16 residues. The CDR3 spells CASSPLMGASVNEQFF.

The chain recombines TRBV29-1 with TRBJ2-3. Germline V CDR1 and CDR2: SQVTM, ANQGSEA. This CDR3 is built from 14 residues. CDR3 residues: CSVGSSVGTDTQYF.